A single sample gave rise to the 9 T cell receptor beta chains below, sequenced in a study of blood T cell repertoires in COVID-19. Assay used: immunoSEQ multiplex PCR; TCRdb lists only in-frame clones, some missing. The sample records about 81,000 clones, almost 85% being singletons. The specimen was peripheral blood. The source is a human donor in a cohort sampled during active COVID-19.

This rearrangement joins TRBV7-2 to TRBJ2-2; weak D call: TRBD1 (6 bases). The CDR3 totals 14 residues. V was cut by 2 bases and J by 5 bases, with 9 bases left in between. CDR1 is SGHTA and CDR2 is FQGNSA in the germline V gene. This CDR3 is CASSLQGSTGELFF. The CDR3 coding sequence is TGTGCCAGCAGCTTACAGGGGTCGACCGGGGAGCTGTTTTTT.

This chain joins TRBV4-3 and TRBJ1-3, with a weak D call TRBD1 (6 bases). The germline V gene has CDR1 LGHNA and CDR2 YSLEER. V lost 1 base, J lost 0 bases, and 19 bases lay in between. The CDR3 runs to 19 residues. CDR3 sequence: CASSQALDSLSSSGNTIYF. CDR3 in DNA: TGCGCCAGCAGCCAAGCCCTGGACAGTCTGAGTAGCTCTGGAAACACCATATATTTT.

CDR3 residues: CASRKPGAPQGEQYF. CDR3 bases: TGTGCCAGCAGAAAACCAGGGGCCCCCCAGGGGGAGCAGTACTTC. The chain carries TRBV5-4 and TRBJ2-7; the D gene is possibly TRBD1 (6 bases). The germline V gene encodes CDR1 SGHNT and CDR2 YYREEE (reference sequence). The V and J ends lost 5 bases and 7 bases respectively, with 22 bases between them. The length of the CDR3 is 15 residues.

The chain joins TRBV7-8 to TRBJ1-4; D gene uncertain. There are 14 residues in the CDR3. The V and J ends lost 1 base and 4 bases respectively, with 7 bases between them. Germline lookup yields CDR1 SGHVS and CDR2 FQNEAQ. The chain's CDR3 is CASSLGTGNEKLFF. The CDR3, as DNA: TGTGCCAGCAGCTTAGGTACTGGTAATGAAAAACTGTTTTTT.

The V gene is TRBV27, the J gene TRBJ2-3; TRBD2 might be the D (5 bases). The CDR3 extends over 13 amino acids. Germline CDR1 reads MNHEY; CDR2 reads SMNVEV (reference sequence). Trimming pared 3 bases from V and 8 bases from J, leaving 12 bases between. This CDR3 reads CASSFWSGVTQYF. The CDR3 DNA is TGTGCCAGCAGTTTCTGGTCCGGGGTTACGCAGTATTTT.

A remark on this clone: No conserved phenylalanine or tryptophan is present at the end of the CDR3, so a read error is the likely explanation. Because the CDR3's place on the DNA is in doubt, the DNA is left out and the CDR3 is given as listed by TCRdb. The CDR3 here is CASSLPGLAGIII. This chain connects TRBV5-4 to TRBJ2-7; the tabulated D call, TRBD2, remains unverified against the DNA. Germline CDR1 is SGHNT and CDR2 is YYREEE (reference sequence). The CDR3 sequence runs 13 residues, both termini included.

The chain combines TRBV7-2 with TRBJ1-1, with TRBD1 as a possible D gene (6 bases). The CDR3 runs to 17 residues. The germline V gene has CDR1 SGHTA and CDR2 FQGNSA. The ends were cut back, 4 bases at V and 4 bases at J, with 22 bases in the middle. CDR3 residues: CASSSGPMGALGTEAFF. The CDR3 nucleotides are TGTGCCAGCAGCTCCGGCCCTATGGGGGCCTTGGGCACTGAAGCTTTCTTT.

The chain joins TRBV7-8 to TRBJ2-5; D uncertain. The germline V gene encodes CDR1 SGHVS and CDR2 FQNEAQ. The V end lost 2 bases, the J end lost 2 bases, and 3 bases lay between the germline ends. There are 12 residues in the CDR3. CDR3 DNA sequence: TGTGCCAGCAGCTTACGTCAAGAGACCCAGTACTTC. Encoded protein: CASSLRQETQYF.

The rearrangement uses TRBV28 and TRBJ1-5; D perhaps matches TRBD1 (6 bases). The V gene's germline CDR1 is MDHEN and CDR2 SYDVKM. The CDR3 runs 11 residues. Trimming left V 7 bases short and J 7 bases short, with 8 bases between. The CDR3 protein is CASNRDQPQHF. CDR3 sequence (DNA): TGTGCCAGCAACAGGGACCAGCCCCAGCATTTT.